One sample yielded the 3 T cell receptor beta chains listed below, sequenced in a study of shared clonotypes between healthy human individuals. Naive CD8 cells, CD45RO-negative and positively selected for CCR7, excluded terminally differentiated effector memory CD45RA+ cells. Libraries were prepared by immunoSEQ multiplex PCR; TCRdb keeps only in-frame clonotypes and omits some of them. The sample has around 1.9 million clones, approximately 94% seen once. The source material was naive CD8+ T cells from PBMCs. The receptor source for this set is a man between 18 and 29 years old in good health. Some clones in this sample may be carry-over from other donors' samples.

The CDR3 nucleotides are TGTGCCACCGAGTCAGCGGAGACCTACGAGCAGTACTTC. Translated, it gives CATESAETYEQYF. This sequence joins TRBV15 and TRBJ2-7; a weak D match, TRBD2 (5 bases). This CDR3 is built from 13 residues. Germline V gene sequence: CDR1 LNHNV, CDR2 YYDKDF (reference sequence). Between the trimmed V and J ends, which lost 8 bases and 2 bases, there was a span of 13 bases.

The chain combines TRBV27 with TRBJ2-7, with 8 bases matching TRBD2. After removal of 4 bases from V and 7 bases from J, the junction contained 9 bases not matched to a gene. This CDR3 contains 14 residues. Per germline, CDR1 MNHEY and CDR2 SMNVEV (reference sequence). The CDR3: CASSSHKAGVEQYF. As DNA, the CDR3 is TGTGCCAGCAGTTCCCACAAAGCGGGAGTAGAGCAGTACTTC.

The J gene is TRBJ2-1, the V gene TRBV6-6; 7 bases line up with TRBD2. Germline values: CDR1 MNHNY, CDR2 SVGAGI (reference sequence). Trimming took 6 bases from V and 5 from J; bases not matched to a gene: 4. The CDR3 runs 13 residues. Written as DNA, the CDR3 is TGTGCCAGCAGGGGGGGAGGGGACAATGAGCAGTTCTTC. This codes for CASRGGGDNEQFF.